This entry lists 32 T cell receptor beta chains sequenced from one sample in a study of control samples from healthy donors and cancer patients. Profiled with immunoSEQ multiplex PCR; TCRdb holds only in-frame clones, not every one. The data contain under 150,000 clones, approximately 88% of them singletons. The sequenced material came from blood. Receptors were obtained from a man aged 35-49 years in good health.

The chain links TRBV2 to TRBJ2-2, with a tentative D call TRBD2 (6 bases). Per the germline V gene, CDR1 is SNHLY and CDR2 is FYNNEI. The CDR3 spans 15 residues. Trimming stripped 3 bases from V and 6 bases from J, with 14 bases between. CDR3 DNA: TGTGCCAGCAGTGATGCGACTAGAGGGTCCGGGGAGCTGTTTTTT. Translating it yields CASSDATRGSGELFF. The full variable domain, its missing parts supplied by reference TRBV2 and TRBJ2-2, is EPEVTQTPSHQVTQMGQEVILRCVPISNHLYFYWYRQILGQKVEFLVSFYNNEISEKSEIFDDQFSVERPDGSNFTLKIRSTKLEDSAMYFCASSDATRGSGELFFGEGSRLTVL.

The rearrangement uses TRBV5-6 and TRBJ2-2; D not resolved. V lost 4 bases, J lost 0 bases, and 10 bases lay in between. The CDR3 sequence is 15 residues long. Germline V gives CDR1 SGHDT, CDR2 YYEEEE. The CDR3 DNA follows: TGTGCCAGCAGCAAAAGAGAAGCGAACACCGGGGAGCTGTTTTTT. Its protein product is CASSKREANTGELFF.

The rearrangement uses TRBV19 and TRBJ2-7, with TRBD1 matching 9 bases. The CDR3 is 15 residues long. The junction had 8 bases not matched to a gene; V was cut back by 6 bases and J by 2 bases. Germline assignment: CDR1 LNHDA and CDR2 SQIVND (reference sequence). This CDR3 is CASSNLGTGPYEQYF. The CDR3 nucleotides are TGTGCCAGTAGCAACCTAGGGACAGGGCCCTACGAGCAGTACTTC.

The gene calls are TRBV5-1 and TRBJ1-1, with a possible D match to TRBD1 (5 bases). The V end was cut by 2 bases, the J end by 1 base, with 12 bases between. The length of the CDR3 is 15 residues. From germline, CDR1 is SGHRS and CDR2 YFSETQ. CDR3 protein: CASSLRQRTNTEAFF. The CDR3 bases are TGCGCCAGCAGCTTAAGACAGCGGACGAACACTGAAGCTTTCTTT.

The chain couples TRBV14 to TRBJ1-2; D possibly corresponds to TRBD1 (6 bases). Trimming took 4 bases from V and 8 from J, leaving 11 bases between them. The CDR3 extends over 12 amino acids. Germline V lookup: CDR1 SGHDN, CDR2 FVKESK. The CDR3 is CASSLWGAGYTF. As DNA, the CDR3 is TGTGCCAGCAGCCTGTGGGGGGCCGGCTACACCTTC.

CDR3 sequence: CASKAAEWVDTQYF. CDR3 DNA sequence: TGTGCCAGCAAGGCAGCTGAATGGGTTGATACGCAGTATTTT. V gene TRBV6-4 combines with J gene TRBJ2-3; D not resolved. V was shortened by 7 bases and J by 6 bases, with 17 bases between the two germline ends. This CDR3 comprises 14 residues. The germline V gene encodes CDR1 MRHNA and CDR2 SNTAGT.

The rearrangement uses TRBV4-1 and TRBJ1-5, with 8 nucleotides matching TRBD1. The CDR3 has 18 amino acids. Germline CDR1 MGHRA, CDR2 YSYEKL. V dropped 4 bases and J dropped 6; count of bases not matched to a gene: 17. CDR3 nucleotides: TGCGCCAGCAGCCCTCATAAAACCCGGACAGGGTACGGTCAGCCCCAGCATTTT. It yields the protein CASSPHKTRTGYGQPQHF.

This clone was found once. CDR3 residues: CAWSKGTGENQPQHF. CDR3 sequence (DNA): TGTGCCTGGAGCAAAGGGACAGGGGAGAATCAGCCCCAGCATTTT. The V gene is TRBV30, the J gene TRBJ1-5; TRBD1 aligns across 10 bases. V gave up 3 bases and J gave up 4 bases; unmatched junction bases: 6. Germline V gene lookup returns CDR1 GTSNPN and CDR2 SVGIG (reference sequence). This CDR3 is 15 amino acids long.

The rearrangement joins TRBV6-4 to TRBJ2-7; D not certain. Germline V gene sequence: CDR1 MRHNA, CDR2 SNTAGT. The length of the CDR3 is 15 residues. With 0 bases removed from V and 3 bases from J, the gap between germline ends came to 12 bases. The chain's CDR3 is CASSDSVVTDYEQYF. CDR3 DNA sequence: TGTGCCAGCAGTGACTCTGTGGTCACGGACTACGAGCAGTACTTC.

V gene TRBV18 combines with J gene TRBJ1-6; tentative D call: TRBD1 (5 bases). The CDR3 spans 13 residues. Germline V lookup: CDR1 KGHSH, CDR2 LQKENI. Between the trimmed V and J ends, which lost 2 bases and 14 bases, there was a span of 13 bases. CDR3 in amino acids: CASSPVAGSTLHF. In DNA form, the CDR3 reads TGTGCCAGCTCACCAGTCGCAGGGTCAACCCTCCACTTT.

The chain joins TRBV30 to TRBJ1-2, with 7 bases that match TRBD1. The germline V gene encodes CDR1 GTSNPN and CDR2 SVGIG (reference sequence). V shed 0 bases and J 4 bases; nucleotides not matched to a gene: 8. The CDR3 covers 15 residues. This CDR3 reads CAWSVQGGAGYGYTF. The DNA of the CDR3 is TGTGCCTGGAGTGTACAAGGGGGCGCGGGCTATGGCTACACCTTC.

This sequence joins TRBV6-1 and TRBJ1-6; D is unclear. V was trimmed by 1 base and J by 7 bases, leaving 8 bases between them. Per germline, CDR1 MNHNS and CDR2 SASEGT. The CDR3 has 14 amino acids. The CDR3 nucleotides are TGTGCCAGCAGTGAAGTCGGACCAAATTCACCCCTCCACTTT. It codes for CASSEVGPNSPLHF.

The chain joins TRBV5-5 to TRBJ1-1, with a weak D call TRBD1 (6 bases). The CDR3 is 16 residues long. The V end lost 3 bases, the J end lost 1 base, and 16 bases lay between the germline ends. Per the germline V gene, CDR1 is SGHKS and CDR2 is YYEKEE (reference sequence). The CDR3: CASSSSPGHKNTEAFF. DNA of the CDR3: TGTGCCAGCAGCTCCTCCCCGGGACACAAGAACACTGAAGCTTTCTTT.

This clone showed up just a few times. This chain uses TRBV5-1 with TRBJ2-1; TRBD1 agrees at 12 bases. The CDR3 runs to 15 residues. CDR1 is SGHRS and CDR2 is YFSETQ in the germline V gene. J lost 8 bases, V lost 4 bases, and 7 bases had no gene match. Written as DNA, the CDR3 is TGCGCCAGCAGCGCACCGGGACAGGGGGCCCATGAGCAGTTCTTC. It yields the protein CASSAPGQGAHEQFF.

The chain is built from TRBV7-9 and TRBJ1-5; D uncertain. The CDR3 is made up of 14 amino acids. CDR1 SEHNR and CDR2 FQNEAQ come from the germline V gene (reference sequence). V was clipped by 1 base and J by 4 bases, with 8 bases between them. CDR3 loop: CASSLGVGNQPQHF. The CDR3 bases are TGTGCCAGCAGCTTAGGAGTGGGGAATCAGCCCCAGCATTTT.

The genes are TRBV27 and TRBJ2-7; TRBD2 agrees at 7 bases. The germline V gene has CDR1 MNHEY and CDR2 SMNVEV (reference sequence). V trimming: 9 bases; J trimming: 4 bases; junction bases outside the gene matches: 15. The CDR3 is made up of 15 amino acids. The chain's CDR3 is CASSGGLYMEYEQYF. CDR3 DNA sequence: TGTGCCAGTTCGGGGGGACTGTATATGGAATACGAGCAGTACTTC.

V usage is TRBV19 and J usage is TRBJ1-1, with a weak D call TRBD1 (5 bases). The germline V gene has CDR1 LNHDA and CDR2 SQIVND (reference sequence). Trimming left V 3 bases short and J 11 bases short, with 13 bases between. The CDR3 has 12 amino acids. The CDR3 reads CASSIPGLGAFF. CDR3 nucleotides: TGTGCCAGTAGTATCCCGGGGCTTGGGGCTTTCTTT.

The rearrangement joins TRBV10-1 to TRBJ2-3; 9 bases are shared with TRBD2. The CDR3 has 14 residues. The germline V gene has CDR1 WNHNN and CDR2 SYGVQD (reference sequence). V was pared by 6 bases and J by 4 bases, with 5 bases of the junction left unmatched. DNA of the CDR3: TGCGCCAGCAGCCTTGGACTAGCGTCAGATACGCAGTATTTT. It specifies CASSLGLASDTQYF.

V usage is TRBV7-2 and J usage is TRBJ2-1; 12 bases map to TRBD1. Germline loops: CDR1 SGHTA, CDR2 FQGNSA. V was pared by 1 base and J by 7 bases, with 5 bases of the junction left unmatched. The CDR3 runs to 16 residues. The CDR3 spells CASSLVGQGARNEQFF. In DNA, the CDR3 is TGTGCCAGCAGCTTAGTGGGACAGGGGGCGCGAAATGAGCAGTTCTTC.

The chain carries TRBV3-1 (or the pseudogene TRBV3-2) and TRBJ1-1; the D is unclear. CDR3 length: 16 amino acids. V lost 1 base, J lost 0 bases, and 12 bases lay in between. The germline V gene encodes CDR1 LGHDT and CDR2 YNNKEL (reference sequence). The CDR3 sequence: CASSQGSGTLNTEAFF. The CDR3 bases are TGTGCCAGCAGCCAAGGGAGCGGTACCTTGAACACTGAAGCTTTCTTT.

This chain uses TRBV10-1 with TRBJ2-7, with D possibly matching TRBD1 (5 bases). Trimming pared 0 bases from V and 6 bases from J, leaving 6 bases between. Germline V CDR1 and CDR2: WNHNN, SYGVQD (reference sequence). The CDR3 totals 12 residues. CDR3 bases: TGCGCCAGCAGTGAGTCAACAGGCGAGCAGTACTTC. It codes for CASSESTGEQYF.

The chain couples TRBV28 to TRBJ2-1; 9 bases map to TRBD1. V was clipped by 2 bases and J by 7 bases; unmatched bases: 9. Per germline, CDR1 MDHEN and CDR2 SYDVKM. The CDR3 has 16 amino acids. CDR3 sequence: CASSLRGQGAWNEQFF. The CDR3 DNA reads as TGTGCCAGCAGTTTAAGGGGACAGGGAGCGTGGAATGAGCAGTTCTTC.

This clone was picked up one time. This chain joins TRBV10-2 and TRBJ1-6; D is unclear. CDR1 is WSHSY, CDR2 SAAADI, per germline. Trimming cost V 0 bases and J 8 bases, with 8 bases left between them. CDR3 length: 14 amino acids. The CDR3 DNA is TGCGCCAGCAGTGAGTCTCAAAGGTATTCACCCCTCCACTTT. Its protein is CASSESQRYSPLHF.

V and J are TRBV24-1 and TRBJ1-5; 7 positions match TRBD1. The CDR3 sequence is 15 residues long. Looked up from germline, CDR1 is KGHDR and CDR2 is SFDVKD. Trimming cost V 4 bases and J 3 bases; bases outside gene matches: 5. This CDR3 reads CATSDPGTDNQPQHF. The CDR3 nucleotides read TGTGCCACCAGTGACCCAGGGACAGACAATCAGCCCCAGCATTTT.

The genes are TRBV11-3 and TRBJ2-7; tentative D call: TRBD1 (6 bases). This CDR3 region has 14 residues. CDR1 is SGHNT, CDR2 YENEEA, per germline. V lost 4 bases to trimming and J lost 1 base, with 11 bases between them. The CDR3, as DNA: TGTGCCAGCAGCTCTTGGACAGATTCCTACGAGCAGTACTTC. Translated, it gives CASSSWTDSYEQYF.

J is TRBJ1-1 and V is TRBV12-3 or TRBV12-4, with TRBD1 as a possible D gene (5 bases). The CDR3 length is 12 residues. Trimming took off 4 bases at V and 10 bases at J, with 13 bases between the two ends. The CDR3 nucleotides read TGTGCCAGCAGTTGGGGCTTACGGGTAGCTTTCTTT. Protein sequence: CASSWGLRVAFF.

Here the CDR3 DNA reads TGTGCCAGCAGCTCACTTGACGCTTTCCTCGGCGGTAGCCAATCTTACGATACGCAGTATTTT. Its translation: CASSSLDAFLGGSQSYDTQYF. The chain combines TRBV27 with TRBJ2-3; D not certain. The CDR3 spans 21 residues. With 6 bases removed from V and 6 bases from J, the gap between germline ends came to 37 bases. In germline, CDR1 is MNHEY, CDR2 SMNVEV (reference sequence).

The V call is TRBV6-4, the J call TRBJ2-3, with D unresolved. Trimming pared 5 bases from V and 1 base from J, leaving 16 bases between. The CDR3 has 16 amino acids. Germline V lookup: CDR1 MRHNA, CDR2 SNTAGT. The CDR3 here is CASSLTGALGTDTQYF. The CDR3 DNA follows: TGTGCCAGCAGTCTTACTGGTGCCCTGGGCACAGATACGCAGTATTTT.

The chain combines TRBV6-5 with TRBJ1-2, with a possible D match to TRBD1 (5 bases). Trimming pared 6 bases from V and 3 bases from J, leaving 14 bases between. CDR1 is MNHEY, CDR2 SVGAGI, per germline. The CDR3 is 14 residues long. The CDR3 nucleotides are TGTGCCAGCAGAGTACCAGGGTTATACTATGGCTACACCTTC. Its translation: CASRVPGLYYGYTF.

The rearrangement joins TRBV3-1 (or the pseudogene TRBV3-2) to TRBJ1-2; 8 positions agree with TRBD1. The CDR3 has 15 residues. The germline gives CDR1 LGHDT, CDR2 YNNKEL (reference sequence). V lost 5 bases, J lost 5 bases, and 10 bases stayed unmatched. DNA for the CDR3: TGTGCCAGCAGCGTAGATAGAGACAGGGGATATGGCTACACCTTC. Translation gives CASSVDRDRGYGYTF.

The chain has TRBV25-1 and TRBJ2-3, with D possibly TRBD1 on 6 matching bases. V lost 2 bases and J 1 base, leaving 13 bases between the germline ends. CDR3 length: 16 amino acids. Germline V lookup: CDR1 MGHDK, CDR2 SYGVNS. The CDR3 protein is CASSEVVGAGTDTQYF. The CDR3 DNA sequence: TGTGCCAGCAGTGAAGTAGTGGGGGCGGGCACAGATACGCAGTATTTT.

The J gene is TRBJ2-1, the V gene TRBV14; D is unclear. Trimming pared 2 bases from V and 4 bases from J, leaving 12 bases between. This CDR3 contains 15 residues. Germline loops: CDR1 SGHDN, CDR2 FVKESK. CDR3 residues: CASSQIAGGYNEQFF. CDR3 nucleotides: TGTGCCAGCAGCCAAATAGCCGGCGGATACAATGAGCAGTTCTTC.